This T cell receptor (beta chain) appears in the sequencing data of a study of neurological immune-mediated disorders. This clonotype was counted at least ten times. TCRdb used MiXCR to reprocess the 5' RACE reads, holding one entry per CDR3 protein. This sample has 40,000 to 45,000 distinct CDR3 sequences, with about 12% found just once. Specimen: PBMCs. This clonotype was sampled from a female donor in good health.

CDR3 protein: CASSLDRAGNEQFF. The CDR3 DNA sequence: TGCGCCAGCAGCTTGGACAGGGCGGGTAATGAGCAGTTCTTC. The genes are TRBV5-1 and TRBJ2-1; maybe TRBD1 (6 bases). The germline V gene encodes CDR1 SGHRS and CDR2 YFSETQ. This CDR3 contains 14 residues. The V and J ends lost 0 bases and 7 bases respectively, with 11 bases between them.